One and the same sample provided the 17 T cell receptor beta chains below, sequenced in a study of regulatory T cells in long-lasting Graves disease. Arm-PCR with iRepertoire HTBI primers amplified the CDR3 regions for these TCR beta libraries. A single record per CDR3 protein comes from TCRdb applying MiXCR to the multiplex PCR reads. The sample consists of 520,000 or so distinct CDR3 sequences, approximately 12% of them appearing once. Described time point: newly diagnosed GD, antithyroid drugs for less than 3 months. TCR sequences were obtained from RNA taken from PBMCs. These same records also appear under a second study, on T cells in Graves' hyperthyroidism and ophthalmopathy.

The sequencing here drew on peripheral blood mononuclear cells (PBMCs), taken at new diagnosis, from a patient treated with antithyroid drugs. The receptors were gathered from a woman aged 25 to 39 with Graves disease.

The sample holds many counts of this clonotype. This chain connects TRBV11-2 to TRBJ1-4; D perhaps matches TRBD1 (5 bases). The CDR3 consists of 12 residues. Deletions cut 4 bases from V and 6 bases from J, with 6 bases between. From germline, CDR1 is SGHAT and CDR2 FQNNGV. CDR3 bases: TGTGCCAGCAGCTGGGGGGATGAAAAACTGTTTTTT. Its protein is CASSWGDEKLFF. Full variable domain (rest looked up from reference TRBV11-2 and TRBJ1-4): EAGVAQSPRYKIIEKRQSVAFWCNPISGHATLYWYQQILGQGPKLLIQFQNNGVVDDSQLPKDRFSAERLKGVDSTLKIQPAKLEDSAVYLCASSWGDEKLFFGSGTQLSVL.

The sample holds many counts of this clonotype. The chain uses TRBV9 and TRBJ1-1; D might be TRBD1 (5 bases). The CDR3 runs to 15 residues. Germline loops: CDR1 SGDLS, CDR2 YYNGEE. Trimming removed 8 bases from V and 4 bases from J, with 21 bases in between. The CDR3 nucleotides are TGTGCCAGTGTGGGGGAAGGTCTAGGGTCCACTGAAGCTTTCTTT. Its translation: CASVGEGLGSTEAFF. Full variable domain (remainder filled in from reference TRBV9 and TRBJ1-1): DSGVTQTPKHLITATGQRVTLRCSPRSGDLSVYWYQQSLDQGLQFLIQYYNGEERAKGNILERFSAQQFPDLHSELNLSSLELGDSALYFCASVGEGLGSTEAFFGQGTRLTVV.

This clonotype appeared a few times. The chain carries TRBV30 and TRBJ1-5; D is perhaps TRBD1 (5 bases). CDR3 length equals 14 residues. Trimming removed 3 bases at V and 4 bases at J, with 13 bases between. CDR1 and CDR2 from the germline V gene are GTSNPN and SVGIG (reference sequence). This chain's CDR3 is CAWSAPTENQPQHF. Here the CDR3 DNA reads TGTGCCTGGAGCGCACCGACAGAGAATCAGCCCCAGCATTTT.

The sample holds a few counts of this clonotype. The chain employs TRBV3-1 and TRBJ2-2, with a weak D call TRBD2 (6 bases). This CDR3 is built from 17 residues. Germline-derived CDR1 and CDR2 are LGHDT and YNNKEL (reference sequence). V lost 4 bases and J 1 base, leaving 16 bases between the germline ends. The CDR3 DNA is TGTGCCAGCAGCCGAAACCGCGGGGTTGGGAACACCGGGGAGCTGTTTTTT. As protein: CASSRNRGVGNTGELFF.

The V gene is TRBV27, the J gene TRBJ1-1; 7 bases align to TRBD1. The CDR3 runs 15 residues. The ends lost 3 bases at V and 4 bases at J; junction bases unmatched: 8. CDR1 MNHEY and CDR2 SMNVEV come from the germline V gene (reference sequence). The CDR3 sequence: CASSFEAQGFTEAFF. As DNA, the CDR3 is TGTGCCAGCAGTTTTGAGGCACAGGGGTTCACTGAAGCTTTCTTT.

This clonotype was counted at least ten times. The V and J genes are TRBV28 and TRBJ2-2, with 8 bases fitting TRBD1. Germline V gene data show CDR1 as MDHEN and CDR2 as SYDVKM. This CDR3 is 16 amino acids long. Trimming cost V 2 bases and J 0 bases; bases outside gene matches: 2. The CDR3 region is CASSLPGQANTGELFF. DNA of the CDR3: TGTGCCAGCAGTTTACCGGGACAGGCGAACACCGGGGAGCTGTTTTTT. The whole variable domain, filled in from reference TRBV28 and TRBJ2-2, reads DVKVTQSSRYLVKRTGEKVFLECVQDMDHENMFWYRQDPGLGLRLIYFSYDVKMKEKGDIPEGYSVSREKKERFSLILESASTNQTSMYLCASSLPGQANTGELFFGEGSRLTVL.

This clonotype has a count of ten or more. The rearrangement joins TRBV27 to TRBJ1-5, with D uncertain. Germline V gives CDR1 MNHEY, CDR2 SMNVEV (reference sequence). This CDR3 has 14 residues. V lost 6 bases, J lost 0 bases, and 9 bases lay in between. The CDR3, as DNA: TGTGCCAGCAGGGACTTACTTAGCAATCAGCCCCAGCATTTT. This gives the protein CASRDLLSNQPQHF.

Of note for this clonotype: A much larger clone sits a single nucleotide away, making a read error possible. The chain carries TRBV6-1 and TRBJ1-4; no reliable D call. The CDR3 is made up of 13 amino acids. Germline V CDR1 and CDR2: MNHNS, SASEGT. CDR3: CASSDGNFEKLLF. Written as DNA, the CDR3 is TGTGCCAGCAGTGACGGAAACTTCGAAAAACTGTTATTT.

This clonotype showed up many times. V gene TRBV6-1 combines with J gene TRBJ1-5; possibly TRBD1 for D (5 bases). This CDR3 has 15 amino acids. Germline V gives CDR1 MNHNS, CDR2 SASEGT. Deletions cut 1 base from V and 5 bases from J, with 12 bases between. CDR3 amino acids: CASSEGKGFYQPQHF. For the CDR3, the DNA is TGTGCCAGCAGTGAAGGGAAGGGGTTCTATCAGCCCCAGCATTTT.

This clonotype was detected ten times or more. CDR3: CSVEDHGGINNEQFF. The CDR3 nucleotides read TGCAGCGTTGAAGACCATGGGGGGATAAACAATGAGCAGTTCTTC. This sequence joins TRBV29-1 and TRBJ2-1; maybe TRBD2 (6 bases). CDR3 length: 15 amino acids. Trimming removed 0 bases from V and 5 bases from J, with 14 bases in between. The germline gives CDR1 SQVTM, CDR2 ANQGSEA.

This clonotype was picked up many times. The V and J genes are TRBV5-8 and TRBJ2-7, with 8 bases aligning to TRBD1. This CDR3 has 16 amino acids. Trimming removed 0 bases from V and 1 base from J; junction bases left unmatched: 6. Germline V lookup: CDR1 SGHTS, CDR2 YDEGEE. The CDR3, as DNA: TGTGCCAGCAGCTTGGTTGGGCAGGGGGCATCCTACGAGCAGTACTTC. It is translated as CASSLVGQGASYEQYF. Full variable domain (rest looked up from reference TRBV5-8 and TRBJ2-7): EAGVTQSPTHLIKTRGQQATLRCSPISGHTSVYWYQQALGLGLQFLLWYDEGEERNRGNFPPRFSGRQFPNYSSELNVNALELEDSALYLCASSLVGQGASYEQYFGPGTRLTVT.

This clonotype was picked up many times. This chain joins TRBV11-3 and TRBJ1-1; no clear D gene. V shed 1 base and J shed 0 bases, with 12 bases lying between them. CDR3 length equals 16 residues. Germline V lookup: CDR1 SGHNT, CDR2 YENEEA. CDR3 region: CASSLGFVRMNTEAFF. The CDR3 DNA follows: TGTGCCAGCAGCTTAGGTTTTGTCCGGATGAACACTGAAGCTTTCTTT.

This clonotype was counted at least ten times. J is TRBJ2-1 and V is TRBV20-1; no firm D call. The germline CDR1 and CDR2 sequences are DFQATT and SNEGSKA (reference sequence). Trimming removed 3 bases at V and 3 bases at J, with 9 bases between. The CDR3 sequence is 13 residues long. CDR3 sequence reads: CSASPVNYNEQFF. Written as DNA, the CDR3 is TGCAGTGCTAGTCCCGTGAACTACAATGAGCAGTTCTTC.

This clonotype was detected many times. The chain has TRBV18 and TRBJ2-7; D not resolved. CDR1 and CDR2 (germline): KGHSH, LQKENI. The CDR3 covers 13 residues. V dropped 5 bases and J dropped 2 bases, with 10 bases sitting between them. The CDR3 bases are TGTGCCAGCTCAAGTTTAGCACCCTACGAGCAGTACTTC. This gives the protein CASSSLAPYEQYF.

This clonotype was recorded a few times. V is TRBV10-3 and J is TRBJ1-5, with D unresolved. This CDR3 is built from 13 residues. Looked up from germline, CDR1 is ENHRY and CDR2 is SYGVKD. V dropped 2 bases and J dropped 7 bases, with 9 bases sitting between them. CDR3 bases: TGTGCCATCAGTGAGATCATGGGACAGCCCCAGCATTTT. It codes for CAISEIMGQPQHF.

The CDR3 bases are TGTGCCAGCAGCTCAAGGGACAGGGAAGGAAACACCATATATTTT. Amino acid sequence: CASSSRDREGNTIYF. The rearrangement links TRBV7-9 to TRBJ1-3, with 9 bases matching TRBD1. The V and J ends lost 4 bases and 4 bases, in that order; junction bases with no gene match: 5. The CDR3 extends over 15 amino acids. The germline V gene has CDR1 SEHNR and CDR2 FQNEAQ (reference sequence). The full variable domain, its missing parts supplied by reference TRBV7-9 and TRBJ1-3, is DTGVSQNPRHKITKRGQNVTFRCDPISEHNRLYWYRQTLGQGPEFLTYFQNEAQLEKSRLLSDRFSAERPKGSFSTLEIQRTEQGDSAMYLCASSSRDREGNTIYFGEGSWLTVV.

This clonotype was seen many times. The V gene is TRBV10-2, the J gene TRBJ2-7, with 11 nucleotides matching TRBD2. With V trimmed by 7 bases and J by 2 bases, 7 bases remained unmatched. The CDR3 runs 15 residues. Germline V gives CDR1 WSHSY, CDR2 SAAADI. As DNA, the CDR3 is TGCGCCAGCATACCGGGACTAGCGGTTCCCTACGAGCAGTACTTC. Translation: CASIPGLAVPYEQYF.